The rows below give T cell receptor beta chains drawn from one sample of a study of blood T cell repertoires in COVID-19. The protocol was immunoSEQ multiplex PCR, while the TCRdb copy is restricted to in-frame clones and leaves out a portion. In the table there are fewer than 300,000 clones, more than 70% of which are singletons. Source material: peripheral blood. The receptors were sampled from a woman younger than 35 with acute or convalescent COVID-19. Both conserved end residues are part of each CDR3. The D gene is left open where the match is weak. Rows may omit the clone size; those that give it use once, few, many or a size class.

J | V | D | size | CDR3 | DNA
TRBJ2-1 | TRBV19 | TRBD2 | NA | CASSRGLAGEGDGNEQFF | TGTGCCAGTAGCCGAGGACTAGCGGGAGAAGGCGACGGCAATGAGCAGTTCTTC
TRBJ2-5 | TRBV9 | TRBD2 | NA | CASSTSSGRVGETQYF | TGTGCCAGCAGCACCAGTAGCGGGAGGGTGGGAGAGACCCAGTACTTC
TRBJ1-1 | TRBV27 | TRBD1 | NA | CASSPTGQTPMNTEAFF | TGTGCCAGCAGTCCCACGGGACAGACACCTATGAACACTGAAGCTTTCTTT
TRBJ2-2 | TRBV5-5 | NA | NA | CASRVRQRTNTGELFF | TGTGCCAGCAGGGTCCGTCAGCGGACGAACACCGGGGAGCTGTTTTTT
TRBJ1-5 | TRBV6-2/TRBV6-3 | TRBD1 | NA | CASSYSIQGGQPQHF | TGTGCCAGCAGTTACTCGATCCAGGGGGGTCAGCCCCAGCATTTT
TRBJ1-3 | TRBV11-2 | NA | NA | CASSRPGNSGNTIYF | TGTGCCAGCAGCCGCCCGGGGAACTCTGGAAACACCATATATTTT
TRBJ1-6 | TRBV18 | NA | few | CASSPGLGGGLNSPLHF | TGTGCCAGCTCACCTGGGCTAGGTGGGGGCCTTAATTCACCCCTCCACTTT
TRBJ2-2 | TRBV12-5 | NA | NA | CASGWGAGRITGELFF | TGTGCTAGTGGTTGGGGCGCGGGAAGAATCACCGGGGAGCTGTTTTTT
TRBJ2-2 | TRBV27 | NA | few | CASSLLTGELFF | TGTGCCAGCAGTTTATTAACCGGGGAGCTGTTTTTT
TRBJ2-5 | TRBV5-1 | NA | NA | CASRTGTGEETQYF | TGCGCCAGCAGAACCGGGACGGGAGAAGAGACCCAGTACTTC
TRBJ2-2 | TRBV15 | NA | NA | CATSRDRGGATGELFF | TGTGCCACCAGCAGAGACCGGGGCGGGGCCACCGGGGAGCTGTTTTTT
TRBJ2-7 | TRBV12-3/TRBV12-4 | NA | NA | CASSPVPYEQYF | TGTGCCAGCAGTCCGGTCCCCTACGAGCAGTACTTC
TRBJ2-5 | TRBV6-6 | TRBD2 | once | CASSPGTSGETQYF | TGTGCCAGCAGTCCCGGGACTAGCGGAGAGACCCAGTACTTC
TRBJ2-5 | TRBV10-3 | NA | NA | CAISVTGEETQYF | TGTGCCATCAGTGTAACGGGAGAAGAGACCCAGTACTTC
TRBJ2-1 | TRBV7-3 | TRBD2 | NA | CASSVQGTSGPFEQFF | TGTGCCAGCAGCGTTCAAGGGACTAGCGGGCCCTTTGAGCAGTTCTTC
TRBJ1-2 | TRBV7-2 | NA | NA | CASSLEGDLSSRGYTF | TGTGCCAGCAGCTTAGAGGGGGATCTATCTTCCCGTGGCTACACCTTC
TRBJ2-7 | TRBV10-3 | TRBD1 | NA | CAISGGGQGYGYEQYF | TGTGCCATCAGTGGGGGGGGACAGGGGTATGGCTACGAGCAGTACTTC
TRBJ1-5 | TRBV19 | TRBD1 | NA | CASSKLEGAGNQPQHF | TGTGCCAGTAGTAAGTTGGAGGGGGCGGGCAATCAGCCCCAGCATTTT
TRBJ1-1 | TRBV6-4 | NA | NA | CASSDRAGSTEAFF | TGTGCCAGCAGTGACAGGGCAGGGTCCACTGAAGCTTTCTTT
TRBJ2-1 | TRBV3-1/TRBV3-2 | NA | NA | CASNPPGTGKGLAGSSSYNEQFF | TGTGCCAGCAACCCGCCCGGGACAGGGAAGGGATTAGCGGGGTCCAGCTCCTACAATGAGCAGTTCTTC
TRBJ2-2 | TRBV18 | TRBD2 | NA | CASSPPSSGLGGELFF | TGTGCCAGCTCACCACCCTCTAGCGGATTAGGCGGGGAGCTGTTTTTT
TRBJ2-7 | TRBV6-1 | NA | NA | CASSERGNPYEQYF | TGTGCCAGCAGTGAAAGGGGGAACCCCTACGAGCAGTACTTC
TRBJ2-6 | TRBV6-5 | NA | NA | CASSYGTPGANVLTF | TGTGCCAGCAGTTACGGGACTCCTGGGGCCAACGTCCTGACTTTC
TRBJ1-4 | TRBV18 | NA | NA | CASSPRGGNEKLFF | TGTGCCAGCTCACCACGAGGGGGTAATGAAAAACTGTTTTTT
TRBJ2-7 | TRBV6-2/TRBV6-3 | NA | NA | CASSYRSGKSSYEQYF | TGTGCCAGCAGTTACCGTAGCGGTAAGAGCTCCTACGAGCAGTACTTC
TRBJ2-3 | TRBV4-1 | TRBD2 | NA | CASSQEGLAADTQYF | TGCGCCAGCAGCCAAGAGGGACTAGCGGCAGATACGCAGTATTTT
TRBJ2-7 | TRBV19 | NA | NA | CASSIFVGFSYEQYF | TGTGCCAGTAGTATCTTCGTCGGGTTCTCCTACGAGCAGTACTTC
TRBJ2-7 | TRBV7-8 | NA | NA | CASSHLEYEQYF | TGTGCCAGCAGCCATCTAGAATACGAGCAGTACTTC
TRBJ2-7 | TRBV28 | TRBD1 | NA | CASSLTGGPYEQYF | TGTGCCAGCAGTTTGACAGGGGGCCCCTACGAGCAGTACTTC
TRBJ2-7 | TRBV19 | TRBD2 | NA | CASSISGGKTYEQYF | TGTGCCAGTAGTATTTCCGGGGGGAAGACCTACGAGCAGTACTTC
TRBJ1-2 | TRBV19 | NA | NA | CASSIDLGAYGYTF | TGTGCCAGTAGTATAGATCTTGGGGCCTATGGCTACACCTTC
TRBJ2-2 | TRBV7-2 | NA | NA | CASSLTFTGELFF | TGTGCCAGCAGCCTAACCTTTACCGGGGAGCTGTTTTTT
TRBJ2-7 | TRBV7-2 | NA | NA | CASSLGGATYEQYF | TGTGCCAGCAGCTTAGGCGGCGCTACCTACGAGCAGTACTTC
TRBJ1-2 | TRBV5-6 | NA | few | CASSLSRGYGYTF | TGTGCCAGCAGCTTAAGTCGCGGCTATGGCTACACCTTC
TRBJ1-6 | TRBV4-1 | NA | few | CASSRAKNPGSKDSPLHF | TGCGCCAGCAGCCGAGCAAAGAATCCGGGGTCAAAAGACTCACCCCTCCACTTT
TRBJ2-7 | TRBV27 | TRBD1 | NA | CASSRGQGVPLNFYEQYF | TGTGCCAGCAGTAGGGGACAGGGGGTCCCCCTCAACTTCTACGAGCAGTACTTC
TRBJ2-7 | TRBV5-1 | NA | few | CASSGGGGRIPYEQYF | TGCGCCAGCAGCGGAGGGGGCGGGCGCATCCCCTACGAGCAGTACTTC
TRBJ2-2 | TRBV10-3 | NA | NA | CAISTGVDTGELFF | TGTGCCATCAGTACAGGCGTCGACACCGGGGAGCTGTTTTTT
TRBJ1-1 | TRBV20-1 | NA | NA | CRLGWSTEAFF | TGCAGATTAGGCTGGAGCACTGAAGCTTTCTTT
TRBJ2-7 | TRBV4-3 | NA | NA | CASSQLGPGGLAYEQYF | TGCGCCAGCAGCCAATTGGGTCCCGGAGGGCTAGCCTACGAGCAGTACTTC
TRBJ2-7 | TRBV5-4 | TRBD1 | few | CASSLEGTGGLDF | TGTGCCAGCAGCTTGGAAGGGACAGGGGGGCTGGACTTC
TRBJ1-1 | TRBV5-1 | NA | NA | CASSLDSRAFF | TGCGCCAGCAGCTTGGACTCTAGGGCTTTCTTT
TRBJ1-4 | TRBV7-9 | TRBD1 | NA | CASTPGQGFNEKLFF | TGTGCCAGCACGCCGGGACAGGGATTTAATGAAAAACTGTTTTTT
TRBJ2-3 | TRBV30 | TRBD2 | NA | CAWSEVAGPSTDTQYF | TGTGCCTGGAGCGAGGTAGCGGGTCCGAGCACAGATACGCAGTATTTT
TRBJ2-4 | TRBV13 | NA | NA | CASSLRQDGNIQYF | TGTGCCAGCAGCTTAAGGCAGGATGGAAACATTCAGTACTTC
TRBJ2-2 | TRBV7-8 | TRBD2 | NA | CASGGAGAGTGELFF | TGTGCCAGCGGAGGAGCGGGAGCGGGCACCGGGGAGCTGTTTTTT
TRBJ2-2 | TRBV28 | TRBD1 | few | CASRLTGRGSGELFF | TGTGCCAGCAGATTGACAGGGCGTGGATCCGGGGAGCTGTTTTTT
TRBJ1-5 | TRBV6-2/TRBV6-3 | TRBD1 | NA | CASSYPRGQGSFQPQHF | TGTGCCAGCAGTTACCCGAGGGGACAGGGGAGTTTTCAGCCCCAGCATTTT
TRBJ2-1 | TRBV4-1 | TRBD2 | NA | CASSQGGRLAGEPYNEQFF | TGCGCCAGCAGCCAAGGGGGTCGACTAGCGGGAGAGCCCTACAATGAGCAGTTCTTC
TRBJ2-1 | TRBV6-4 | NA | NA | CASSGGGEINEQFF | TGTGCCAGCAGTGGAGGTGGAGAAATCAATGAGCAGTTCTTC
TRBJ2-1 | TRBV19 | TRBD1 | NA | CASSIGGQGSNEQFF | TGTGCCAGTAGTATAGGTGGACAGGGTAGCAATGAGCAGTTCTTC
TRBJ1-3 | TRBV12-3/TRBV12-4 | NA | few | CASTRGPENTIYF | TGTGCCAGCACCCGAGGCCCCGAAAACACCATATATTTT
TRBJ1-5 | TRBV19 | TRBD1 | NA | CASSPPWGDRADQPQHF | TGTGCCAGTAGTCCCCCCTGGGGGGACAGGGCGGATCAGCCCCAGCATTTT
TRBJ1-1 | TRBV7-9 | NA | NA | CASSYQATVEAFF | TGTGCCAGCAGCTACCAAGCGACTGTTGAAGCTTTCTTT
TRBJ2-1 | TRBV19 | TRBD2 | NA | CASSMASGMYNEQFF | TGTGCCAGCTCCATGGCTAGCGGGATGTACAATGAGCAGTTCTTC
TRBJ2-1 | TRBV11-3 | NA | NA | CASSAGGNNEQFF | TGTGCCAGCAGCGCCGGAGGGAACAATGAGCAGTTCTTC
TRBJ2-7 | TRBV15 | NA | few | CATSRGGSYYEQYF | TGTGCCACCAGCAGAGGAGGTAGCTACTACGAGCAGTACTTC
TRBJ1-1 | TRBV7-9 | NA | NA | CASSHGDEAFF | TGTGCCAGCAGCCACGGGGATGAAGCTTTCTTT
TRBJ1-1 | TRBV3-1/TRBV3-2 | NA | NA | CASGQNTEAFF | TGTGCCTCCGGACAGAACACTGAAGCTTTCTTT